The sample holds a few counts of the clone carrying this T cell receptor (beta chain). Antigen: not known. As the library was built, unique molecular identifiers were attached to individual cDNA molecules. TCRdb independently ran MiXCR on the RACE reads; one entry per CDR3 protein. Of more than 95,000 distinct CDR3 sequences listed, around 34% were seen once; the top ten hold around 2.7%. This CDR3 contains 15 residues. V shed 4 bases, J shed 1 base, and the junction held 2 bases outside the gene matches. Germline V CDR1 and CDR2: LGHDT, YNNKEL (reference sequence). This specimen comes from a study of human T cells and chemical hapten exposure. For the study at large: There were weekly diphenylcyclopropenone doses to the scalp for patients throughout the roughly 24-week study.

Documented time point: patch test 3, about 24 weeks after DPC sensitization. Indicated treatment: therapeutic diphenylcyclopropenone sensitization with weekly scalp DPC. Study-level results: The number of TCRs above 1 in 1000 frequency did not change after DPC sensitization.

The chain links TRBV3-1 to TRBJ2-4; 9 positions match TRBD1. The sample in question was whole blood, obtained in connection with sensitization to the hapten diphenylcyclopropenone (DPC). The clonotype originates from a man aged 40-55 years with alopecia areata. Some clones in this sample may be carry-over from other donors' samples. The CDR3 coding sequence is TGTGCCAGCAGCCGGGACAGGGACGCCAAAAACATTCAGTACTTC. It specifies CASSRDRDAKNIQYF.